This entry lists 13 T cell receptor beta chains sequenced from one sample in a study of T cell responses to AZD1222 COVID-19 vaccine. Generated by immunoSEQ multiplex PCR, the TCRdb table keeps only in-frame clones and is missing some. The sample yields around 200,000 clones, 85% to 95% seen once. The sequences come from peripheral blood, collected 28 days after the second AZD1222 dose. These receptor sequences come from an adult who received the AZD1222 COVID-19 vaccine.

CDR3 nucleotide sequence: TGTGCCAGCAGTGCTCACAGGGGGGGAGTGAACACTGAAGCTTTCTTT. Residues: CASSAHRGGVNTEAFF. The rearrangement uses TRBV27 and TRBJ1-1; 8 bases line up with TRBD1. With V trimmed by 5 bases and J by 0 bases, 8 bases remained unmatched. Germline-derived CDR1 and CDR2 are MNHEY and SMNVEV (reference sequence). The CDR3 covers 16 residues.

In DNA, the CDR3 is TGTGCCAGCAGCTTACCGGGAGAGGGCACTGAAGCTTTCTTT. This gives the protein CASSLPGEGTEAFF. This chain uses TRBV7-6 with TRBJ1-1; no reliable D call. V lost 2 bases and J 4 bases, leaving 11 bases between the germline ends. The CDR3 runs to 14 residues. Germline-derived CDR1 and CDR2 are SGHVS and FNYEAQ.

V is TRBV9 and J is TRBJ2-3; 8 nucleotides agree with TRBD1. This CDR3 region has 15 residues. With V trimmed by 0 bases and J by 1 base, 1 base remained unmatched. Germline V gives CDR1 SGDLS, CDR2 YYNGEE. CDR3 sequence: CASSVATGGTDTQYF. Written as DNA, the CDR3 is TGTGCCAGCAGCGTAGCGACAGGGGGCACAGATACGCAGTATTTT.

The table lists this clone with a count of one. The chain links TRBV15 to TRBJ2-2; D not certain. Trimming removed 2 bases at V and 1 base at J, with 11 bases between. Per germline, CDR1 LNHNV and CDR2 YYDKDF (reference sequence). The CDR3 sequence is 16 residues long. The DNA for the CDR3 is TGTGCCACCAGCAGAACATCGGACCGGAACACCGGGGAGCTGTTTTTT. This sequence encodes CATSRTSDRNTGELFF.

This CDR3 is CASSLGGFREKLFF. CDR3 DNA sequence: TGTGCCAGCAGCTTGGGAGGGTTTCGTGAAAAACTGTTTTTT. The genes are TRBV5-4 and TRBJ1-4; unclear D gene. Trimming left V 0 bases short and J 7 bases short, with 10 bases between. Germline CDR1 reads SGHNT; CDR2 reads YYREEE (reference sequence). The CDR3 extends over 14 amino acids. Using reference TRBV5-4 and TRBJ1-4 for the parts outside the CDR3, the full variable domain is ETGVTQSPTHLIKTRGQQVTLRCSSQSGHNTVSWYQQALGQGPQFIFQYYREEENGRGNFPPRFSGLQFPNYSSELNVNALELDDSALYLCASSLGGFREKLFFGSGTQLSVL.

CDR3 residues: CASGTGLSGNTIYF. CDR3 sequence (DNA): TGTGCCAGCGGGACCGGGCTCTCTGGAAACACCATATATTTT. J is TRBJ1-3 and V is TRBV28; D is perhaps TRBD1 (5 bases). The CDR3 extends over 14 amino acids. The germline CDR1 and CDR2 sequences are MDHEN and SYDVKM. Trimming stripped 8 bases from V and 0 bases from J, with 11 bases between.

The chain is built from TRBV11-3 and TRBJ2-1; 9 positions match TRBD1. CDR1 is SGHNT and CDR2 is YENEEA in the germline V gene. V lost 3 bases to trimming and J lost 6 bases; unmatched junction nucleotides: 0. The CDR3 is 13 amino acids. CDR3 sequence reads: CASSLDRGNEQFF. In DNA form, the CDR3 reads TGTGCCAGCAGCTTGGACAGGGGCAATGAGCAGTTCTTC.

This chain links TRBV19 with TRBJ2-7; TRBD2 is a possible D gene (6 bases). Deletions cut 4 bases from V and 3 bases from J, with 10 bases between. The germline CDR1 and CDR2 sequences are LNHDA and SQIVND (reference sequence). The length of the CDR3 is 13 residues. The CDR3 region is CASSTRRDYEQYF. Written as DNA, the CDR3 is TGTGCCAGTAGTACTCGGCGGGACTACGAGCAGTACTTC.

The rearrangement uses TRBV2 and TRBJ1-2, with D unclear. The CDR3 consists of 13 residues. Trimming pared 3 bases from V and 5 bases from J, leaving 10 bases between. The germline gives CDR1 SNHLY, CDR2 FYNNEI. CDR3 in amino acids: CASSDEQTYGYTF. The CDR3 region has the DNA TGTGCCAGCAGTGATGAACAGACTTATGGCTACACCTTC.

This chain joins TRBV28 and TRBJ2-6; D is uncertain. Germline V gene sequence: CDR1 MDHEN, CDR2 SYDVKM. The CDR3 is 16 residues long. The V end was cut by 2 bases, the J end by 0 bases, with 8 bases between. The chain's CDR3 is CASSLVLDSGANVLTF. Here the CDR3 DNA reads TGTGCCAGCAGTTTAGTTCTAGACTCTGGGGCCAACGTCCTGACTTTC.

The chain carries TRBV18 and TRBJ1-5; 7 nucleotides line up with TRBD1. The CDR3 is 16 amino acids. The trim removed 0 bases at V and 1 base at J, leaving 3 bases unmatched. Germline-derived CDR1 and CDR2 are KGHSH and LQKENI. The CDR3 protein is CASSPPWDSSNQPQHF. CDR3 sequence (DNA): TGTGCCAGCTCACCACCATGGGACAGCAGCAATCAGCCCCAGCATTTT.

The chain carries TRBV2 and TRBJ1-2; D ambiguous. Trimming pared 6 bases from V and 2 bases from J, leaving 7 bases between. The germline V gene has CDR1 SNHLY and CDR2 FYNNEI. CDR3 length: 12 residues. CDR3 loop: CASRLSNYGYTF. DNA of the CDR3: TGTGCCAGCAGATTGTCGAACTATGGCTACACCTTC.

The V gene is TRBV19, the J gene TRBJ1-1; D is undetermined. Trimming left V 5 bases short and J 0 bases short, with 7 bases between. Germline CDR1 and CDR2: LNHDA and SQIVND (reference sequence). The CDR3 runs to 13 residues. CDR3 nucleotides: TGTGCCAGTAGTTCCCTAATGAACACTGAAGCTTTCTTT. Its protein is CASSSLMNTEAFF.